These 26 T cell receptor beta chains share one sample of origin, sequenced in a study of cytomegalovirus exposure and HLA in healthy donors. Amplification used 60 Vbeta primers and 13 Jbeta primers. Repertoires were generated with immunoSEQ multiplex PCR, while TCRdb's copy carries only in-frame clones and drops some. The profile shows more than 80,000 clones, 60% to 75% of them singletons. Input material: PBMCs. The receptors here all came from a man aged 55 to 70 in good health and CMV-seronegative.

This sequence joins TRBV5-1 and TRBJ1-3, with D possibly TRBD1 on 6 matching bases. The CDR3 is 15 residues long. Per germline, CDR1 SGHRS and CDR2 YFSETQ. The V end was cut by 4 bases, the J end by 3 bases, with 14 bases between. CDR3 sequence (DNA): TGCGCCAGCAGCCCGGGCGGGGGCGATGGAAACACCATATATTTT. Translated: CASSPGGGDGNTIYF.

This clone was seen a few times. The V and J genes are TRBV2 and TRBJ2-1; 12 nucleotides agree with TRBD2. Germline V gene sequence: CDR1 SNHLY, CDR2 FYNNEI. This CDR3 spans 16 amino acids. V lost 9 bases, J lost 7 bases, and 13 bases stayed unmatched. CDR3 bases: TGTGCCAGGACTAGGACTAGCGGGAACAGGGAGAATGAGCAGTTCTTC. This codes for CARTRTSGNRENEQFF.

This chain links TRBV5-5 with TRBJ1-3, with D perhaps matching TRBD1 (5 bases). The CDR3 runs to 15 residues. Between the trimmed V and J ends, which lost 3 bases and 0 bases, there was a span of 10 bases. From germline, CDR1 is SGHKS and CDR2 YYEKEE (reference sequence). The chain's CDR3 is CASSSSDSSGNTIYF. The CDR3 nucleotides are TGTGCCAGCAGCTCTTCTGACAGCTCTGGAAACACCATATATTTT. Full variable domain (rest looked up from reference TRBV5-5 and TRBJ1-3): DAGVTQSPTHLIKTRGQQVTLRCSPISGHKSVSWYQQVLGQGPQFIFQYYEKEERGRGNFPDRFSARQFPNYSSELNVNALLLGDSALYLCASSSSDSSGNTIYFGEGSWLTVV.

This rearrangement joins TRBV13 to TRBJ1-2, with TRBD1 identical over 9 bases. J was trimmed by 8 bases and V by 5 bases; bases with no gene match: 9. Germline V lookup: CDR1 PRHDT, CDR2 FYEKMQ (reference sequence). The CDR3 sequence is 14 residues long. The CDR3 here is CASSPGQGLMGYTF. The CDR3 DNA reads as TGTGCCAGCAGCCCGGGACAGGGACTTATGGGCTACACCTTC.

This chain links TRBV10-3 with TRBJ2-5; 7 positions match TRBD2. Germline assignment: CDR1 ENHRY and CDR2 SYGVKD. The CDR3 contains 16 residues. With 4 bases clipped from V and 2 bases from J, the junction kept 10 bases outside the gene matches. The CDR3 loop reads CAISGVGGGTQETQYF. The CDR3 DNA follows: TGTGCCATCAGTGGAGTCGGCGGGGGAACTCAAGAGACCCAGTACTTC.

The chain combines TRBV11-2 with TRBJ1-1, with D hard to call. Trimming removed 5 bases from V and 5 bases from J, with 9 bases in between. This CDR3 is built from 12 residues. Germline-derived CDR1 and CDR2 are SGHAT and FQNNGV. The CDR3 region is CASSQGGTEAFF. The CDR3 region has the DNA TGTGCCAGCAGCCAAGGAGGGACTGAAGCTTTCTTT.

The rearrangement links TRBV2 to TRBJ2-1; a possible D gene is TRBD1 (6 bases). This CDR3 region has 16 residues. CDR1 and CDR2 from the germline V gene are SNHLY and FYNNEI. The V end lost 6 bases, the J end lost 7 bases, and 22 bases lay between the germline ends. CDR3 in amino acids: CASRGAHRGSRNEQFF. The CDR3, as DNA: TGTGCCAGCAGGGGGGCCCATAGAGGGTCTAGGAATGAGCAGTTCTTC.

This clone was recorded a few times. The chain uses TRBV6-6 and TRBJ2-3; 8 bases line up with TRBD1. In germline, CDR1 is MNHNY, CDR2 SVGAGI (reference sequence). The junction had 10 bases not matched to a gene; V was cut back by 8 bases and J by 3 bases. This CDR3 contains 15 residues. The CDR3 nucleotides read TGTGCCAGCCCAAAAGACAGGGGCGAAACAGATACGCAGTATTTT. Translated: CASPKDRGETDTQYF.

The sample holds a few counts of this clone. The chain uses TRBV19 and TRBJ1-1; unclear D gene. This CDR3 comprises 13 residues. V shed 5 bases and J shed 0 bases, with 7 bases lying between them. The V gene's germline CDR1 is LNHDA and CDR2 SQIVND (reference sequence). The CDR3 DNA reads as TGTGCCAGTAGTCCCGAGATGAACACTGAAGCTTTCTTT. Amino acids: CASSPEMNTEAFF.

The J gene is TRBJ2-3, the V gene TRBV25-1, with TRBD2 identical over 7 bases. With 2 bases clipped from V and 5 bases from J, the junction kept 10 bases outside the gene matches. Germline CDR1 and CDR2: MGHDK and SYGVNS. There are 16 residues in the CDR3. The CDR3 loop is CASSEITWTRVDTQYF. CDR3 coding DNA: TGTGCCAGCAGTGAAATCACCTGGACTAGAGTAGATACGCAGTATTTT.

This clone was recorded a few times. The CDR3 DNA sequence: TGTGCCAGCAGTTATAGCGGGAGGGCCGGGGAGCTGTTTTTT. Its translation: CASSYSGRAGELFF. This chain connects TRBV6-6 to TRBJ2-2; TRBD2 aligns across 11 bases. CDR1 is MNHNY and CDR2 is SVGAGI in the germline V gene (reference sequence). The CDR3 length is 14 residues. V lost 3 bases, J lost 6 bases, and 0 bases stayed unmatched.

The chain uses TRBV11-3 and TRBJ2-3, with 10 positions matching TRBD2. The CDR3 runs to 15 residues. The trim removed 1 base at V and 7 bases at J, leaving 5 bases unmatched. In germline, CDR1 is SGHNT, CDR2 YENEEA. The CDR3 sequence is CASSLAGLAEHTQYF. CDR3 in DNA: TGTGCCAGCAGCTTAGCCGGACTAGCGGAACATACGCAGTATTTT. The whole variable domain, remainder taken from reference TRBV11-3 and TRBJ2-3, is EAGVVQSPRYKIIEKKQPVAFWCNPISGHNTLYWYLQNLGQGPELLIRYENEEAVDDSQLPKDRFSAERLKGVDSTLKIQPAELGDSAVYLCASSLAGLAEHTQYFGPGTRLTVL.

The CDR3: CASSVVQGAGYTF. The CDR3 DNA sequence: TGTGCCAGCAGCGTAGTACAGGGGGCTGGCTACACCTTC. The gene calls are TRBV9 and TRBJ1-2, with 9 positions matching TRBD1. Losses at the gene ends were 0 bases for V and 7 bases for J; bases not matched to a gene: 1. The germline CDR1 and CDR2 sequences are SGDLS and YYNGEE. The CDR3 has 13 residues.

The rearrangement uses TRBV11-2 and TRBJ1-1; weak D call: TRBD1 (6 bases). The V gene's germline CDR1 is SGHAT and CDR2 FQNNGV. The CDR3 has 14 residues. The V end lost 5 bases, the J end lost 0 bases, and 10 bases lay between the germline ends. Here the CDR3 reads CASSARTVNTEAFF. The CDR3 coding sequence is TGTGCCAGCAGCGCTAGGACAGTGAACACTGAAGCTTTCTTT.

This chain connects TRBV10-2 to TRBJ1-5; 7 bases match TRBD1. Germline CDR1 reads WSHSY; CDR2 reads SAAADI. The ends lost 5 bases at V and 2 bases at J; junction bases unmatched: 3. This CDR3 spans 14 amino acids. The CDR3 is CASSQTGRNQPQHF. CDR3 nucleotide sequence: TGCGCCAGCAGTCAGACAGGGCGCAATCAGCCCCAGCATTTT.

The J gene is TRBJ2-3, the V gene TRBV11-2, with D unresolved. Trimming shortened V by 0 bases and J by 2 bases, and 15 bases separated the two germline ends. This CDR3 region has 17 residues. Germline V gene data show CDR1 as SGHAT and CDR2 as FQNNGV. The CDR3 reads CASSLDGHFDSTDTQYF. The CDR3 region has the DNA TGTGCCAGCAGCTTAGATGGTCACTTTGACTCCACAGATACGCAGTATTTT. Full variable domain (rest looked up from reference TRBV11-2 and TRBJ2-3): EAGVAQSPRYKIIEKRQSVAFWCNPISGHATLYWYQQILGQGPKLLIQFQNNGVVDDSQLPKDRFSAERLKGVDSTLKIQPAKLEDSAVYLCASSLDGHFDSTDTQYFGPGTRLTVL.

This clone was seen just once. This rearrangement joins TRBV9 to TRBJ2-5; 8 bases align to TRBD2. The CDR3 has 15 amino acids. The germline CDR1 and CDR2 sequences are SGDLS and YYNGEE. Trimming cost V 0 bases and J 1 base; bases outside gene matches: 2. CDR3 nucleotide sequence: TGTGCCAGCAGCGTAGAAACTAGCGGCCAAGAGACCCAGTACTTC. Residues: CASSVETSGQETQYF.

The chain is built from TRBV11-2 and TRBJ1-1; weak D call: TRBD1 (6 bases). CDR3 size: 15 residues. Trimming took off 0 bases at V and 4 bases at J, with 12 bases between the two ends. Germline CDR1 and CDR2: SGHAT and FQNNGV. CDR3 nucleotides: TGTGCCAGCAGCTTAGAAGGGGGAAGAGGCACTGAAGCTTTCTTT. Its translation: CASSLEGGRGTEAFF.

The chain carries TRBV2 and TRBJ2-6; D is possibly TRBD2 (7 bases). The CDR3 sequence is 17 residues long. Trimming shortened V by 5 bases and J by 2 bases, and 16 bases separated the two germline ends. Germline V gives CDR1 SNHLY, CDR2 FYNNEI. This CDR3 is CASSKYREGTGANVLTF. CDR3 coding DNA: TGTGCCAGCAGTAAATACAGGGAGGGGACTGGGGCCAACGTCCTGACTTTC.

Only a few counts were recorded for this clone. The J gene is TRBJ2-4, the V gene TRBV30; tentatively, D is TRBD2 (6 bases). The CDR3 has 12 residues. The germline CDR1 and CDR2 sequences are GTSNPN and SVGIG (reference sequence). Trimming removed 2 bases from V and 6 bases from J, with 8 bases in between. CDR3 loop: CAWSSSANIQYF. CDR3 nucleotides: TGTGCCTGGAGTTCTAGCGCAAACATTCAGTACTTC.

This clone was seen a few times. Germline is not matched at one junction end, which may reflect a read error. CDR3 coding DNA: TGTTCCAGCAGCTTAGTCGGACAGAACAATCAGCCCCAGCATTTT. It encodes CSSSLVGQNNQPQHF. The chain uses TRBV7-9 and TRBJ1-5, with D possibly being TRBD1 (6 bases). This CDR3 is 15 amino acids long. Germline assignment: CDR1 SEHNR and CDR2 FQNEAQ (reference sequence).

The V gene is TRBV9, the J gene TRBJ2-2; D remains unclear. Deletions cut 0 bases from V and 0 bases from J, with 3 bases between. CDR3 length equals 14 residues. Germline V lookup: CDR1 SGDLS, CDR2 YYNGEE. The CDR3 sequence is CASSVATNTGELFF. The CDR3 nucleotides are TGTGCCAGCAGCGTAGCTACGAACACCGGGGAGCTGTTTTTT.

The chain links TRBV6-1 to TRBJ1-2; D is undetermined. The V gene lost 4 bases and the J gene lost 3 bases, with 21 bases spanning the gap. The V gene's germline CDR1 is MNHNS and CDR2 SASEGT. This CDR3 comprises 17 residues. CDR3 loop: CASSVLESGWIHYGYTF. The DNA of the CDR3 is TGTGCCAGCAGTGTCCTTGAATCGGGGTGGATACACTATGGCTACACCTTC.

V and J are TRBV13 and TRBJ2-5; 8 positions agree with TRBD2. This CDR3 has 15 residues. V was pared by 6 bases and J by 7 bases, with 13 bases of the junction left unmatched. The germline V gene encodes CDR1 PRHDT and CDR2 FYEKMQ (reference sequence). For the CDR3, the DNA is TGTGCCAGCAGTTCTATGGGGGGACTAGTCGGGACCCAGTACTTC. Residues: CASSSMGGLVGTQYF.

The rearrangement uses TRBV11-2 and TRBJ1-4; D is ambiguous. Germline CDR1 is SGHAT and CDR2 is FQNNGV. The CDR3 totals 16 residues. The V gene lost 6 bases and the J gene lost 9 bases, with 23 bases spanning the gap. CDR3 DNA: TGTGCCAGCAGTCCTAACCCGGGAGCAGAGGGCAAAAAACTGTTTTTT. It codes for CASSPNPGAEGKKLFF.

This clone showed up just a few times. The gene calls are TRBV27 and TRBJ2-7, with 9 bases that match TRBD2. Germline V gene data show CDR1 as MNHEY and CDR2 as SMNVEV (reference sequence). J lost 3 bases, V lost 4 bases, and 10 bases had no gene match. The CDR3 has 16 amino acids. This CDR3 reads CASSSPGTSSLYEQYF. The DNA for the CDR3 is TGTGCCAGCAGTTCCCCCGGGACTAGCTCCCTCTACGAGCAGTACTTC.